One sample yielded the 8 T cell receptor beta chains listed below, sequenced in a study of CD8 T cell repertoires and HIV-1 epitope variants. The antigens for these receptors are not known. Sequencing was performed with immunoSEQ multiplex PCR; in TCRdb, only in-frame clones are kept and a portion is missing. Counted here are a few thousand clones, roughly 60% occurring once; the ten biggest clones make up roughly two fifths. Sequencing was carried out using cultured CD8+ T cells derived from PBMCs. These receptors all come from a male donor with HIV.

This clone was seen more than once but under ten times. The chain links TRBV6-4 to TRBJ2-3; 7 bases agree with TRBD1. The CDR3 loop spans 14 amino acids. V was clipped by 3 bases and J by 4 bases; unmatched bases: 4. Germline assignment: CDR1 MRHNA and CDR2 SNTAGT. The CDR3 loop is CASSEEGAADTQYF. CDR3 nucleotide sequence: TGTGCCAGCAGTGAAGAGGGGGCGGCAGATACGCAGTATTTT.

The chain has TRBV5-1 and TRBJ2-1; no clear D. Trimming stripped 0 bases from V and 2 bases from J, with 9 bases between. The CDR3 is 15 amino acids. In germline, CDR1 is SGHRS, CDR2 YFSETQ. This chain's CDR3 is CASSLEGETYNEQFF. In DNA form, the CDR3 reads TGCGCCAGCAGCTTGGAAGGAGAGACCTACAATGAGCAGTTCTTC.

For this clone: Other DNA sequences within the sample encode an identical CDR3. V gene TRBV28 combines with J gene TRBJ1-1, with D uncertain. The CDR3 runs 13 residues. Trimming took off 4 bases at V and 6 bases at J, with 12 bases between the two ends. The V gene's germline CDR1 is MDHEN and CDR2 SYDVKM. The CDR3 DNA reads TGTGCCAGCAGTTCGGGCTCAAGCCCTGAAGCTTTCTTT. Its protein product is CASSSGSSPEAFF.

CDR3 amino acids: CASSLRAGVVNEQFF. The CDR3 DNA is TGTGCCAGCAGCTTACGAGCGGGAGTCGTTAATGAGCAGTTCTTC. This chain links TRBV11-2 with TRBJ2-1, with 8 bases that match TRBD2. The V gene end was trimmed by 2 bases and the J gene end by 7 bases; junction bases not matched to a gene: 7. The CDR3 totals 15 residues. Germline-derived CDR1 and CDR2 are SGHAT and FQNNGV. The full variable domain, with the rest looked up from reference TRBV11-2 and TRBJ2-1, is EAGVAQSPRYKIIEKRQSVAFWCNPISGHATLYWYQQILGQGPKLLIQFQNNGVVDDSQLPKDRFSAERLKGVDSTLKIQPAKLEDSAVYLCASSLRAGVVNEQFFGPGTRLTVL.

On this clone itself: Since no conserved phenylalanine or tryptophan closes the CDR3, a read error is the likely cause. V gene TRBV5-4 combines with J gene TRBJ1-2; D gene unclear. CDR1 is SGHNT, CDR2 YYREEE, per germline (reference sequence). The CDR3 contains 15 residues. V was clipped by 1 base and J by 2 bases, with 12 bases between them. CDR3 DNA sequence: TGTGCCAGCAGCTTGACAGAGCGAGAGAACTATGGCTACACCCTC. Protein sequence: CASSLTERENYGYTL.

The chain couples TRBV30 to TRBJ2-7; D perhaps matches TRBD1 (6 bases). The CDR3 contains 12 residues. Germline-derived CDR1 and CDR2 are GTSNPN and SVGIG (reference sequence). V was clipped by 8 bases and J by 6 bases, with 17 bases between them. The CDR3 bases are TGTGCCGGGGACCTCACAGGGTCCGAGCAGTACTTC. Protein sequence: CAGDLTGSEQYF. The whole variable domain, remainder taken from reference TRBV30 and TRBJ2-7, is SQTIHQWPATLVQPVGSPLSLECTVEGTSNPNLYWYRQAAGRGLQLLFYSVGIGQISSEVPQNLSASRPQDRQFILSSKKLLLSDSGFYLCAGDLTGSEQYFGPGTRLTVT.

This chain uses TRBV5-6 with TRBJ1-2; the match to TRBD1 covers 7 bases. The CDR3 runs 14 residues. The junction had 7 bases not matched to a gene; V was cut back by 0 bases and J by 8 bases. Germline lookup yields CDR1 SGHDT and CDR2 YYEEEE. The CDR3: CASSLGDSVWGYTF. CDR3 in DNA: TGTGCCAGCAGCTTGGGGGACAGCGTTTGGGGCTACACCTTC.

This clone was detected only a few times. This sequence joins TRBV19 and TRBJ2-1; TRBD2 aligns across 8 bases. V was clipped by 8 bases and J by 4 bases; unmatched bases: 7. The CDR3 loop spans 14 amino acids. Germline assignment: CDR1 LNHDA and CDR2 SQIVND (reference sequence). The CDR3 coding sequence is TGTGCCAGTGCAGCGGGGGTTATATACAATGAGCAGTTCTTC. Amino acid sequence: CASAAGVIYNEQFF.